What follows is one T cell receptor (beta chain) and its context. The entry originates in a study of cytomegalovirus exposure and HLA in healthy donors. V lost 2 bases and J lost 7, with 11 bases in between. CDR1 is MGHRA, CDR2 YSYEKL, per germline. The CDR3 loop spans 14 amino acids. PCR primers comprised 60 Vbeta and 13 Jbeta primers. Assay used: immunoSEQ multiplex PCR; TCRdb lists only in-frame clones, some missing. Of some 95,000 clones in the sample, 78% are singletons; the top ten hold approximately 4%. Sequences were obtained from PBMCs. The receptor was derived from a woman in her forties in good health and CMV-seropositive. J is TRBJ2-2 and V is TRBV4-1, with D maybe TRBD1 (7 bases). The CDR3 DNA reads TGCGCCAGCAGCCAACAGGGGGGAAACGGGGAGCTGTTTTTT. It specifies CASSQQGGNGELFF.